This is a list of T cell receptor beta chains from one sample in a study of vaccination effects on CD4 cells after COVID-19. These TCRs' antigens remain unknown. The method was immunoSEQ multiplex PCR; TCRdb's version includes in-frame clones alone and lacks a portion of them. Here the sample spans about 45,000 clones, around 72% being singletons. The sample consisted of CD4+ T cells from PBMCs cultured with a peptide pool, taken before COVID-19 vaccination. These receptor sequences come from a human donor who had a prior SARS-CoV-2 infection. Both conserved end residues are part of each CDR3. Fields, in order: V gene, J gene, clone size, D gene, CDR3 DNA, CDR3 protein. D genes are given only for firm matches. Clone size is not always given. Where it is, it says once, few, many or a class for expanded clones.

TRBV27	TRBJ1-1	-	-	TGTGCCAGCAGTGTATCGGGGGGGGCTTTCACTGAAGCTTTCTTT	CASSVSGGAFTEAFF
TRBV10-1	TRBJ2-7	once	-	TGCGCCAGCCATGACCCCCCGGGACCGGGACCCTACGAGCAGTACTTC	CASHDPPGPGPYEQYF
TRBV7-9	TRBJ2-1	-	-	TGTGCCAGCAGCCATACCGGGATCTTGACCTACAATGAGCAGTTCTTC	CASSHTGILTYNEQFF
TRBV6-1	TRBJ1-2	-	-	TGTGCCAGCAGTGAATATATGGGACGTCGGTCCAGAGCCCCCTATGGCTACACCTTC	CASSEYMGRRSRAPYGYTF
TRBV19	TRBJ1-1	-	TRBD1	TGTGCCAGTAAACCGGGACAGACCTCCGCTGAAGCTTTCTTT	CASKPGQTSAEAFF
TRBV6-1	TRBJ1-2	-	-	TGTGCCAGCAGTGAAGCAAACCTATATGGCTACACCTTC	CASSEANLYGYTF
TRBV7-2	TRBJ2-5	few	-	TGTGCCAGCCGTTCCGCGGCTAGCCTAGAGACCCAGTACTTC	CASRSAASLETQYF
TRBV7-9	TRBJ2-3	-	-	TGTGCCAGCAGCTTAGGCGGCTATCCAACAGATACGCAGTATTTT	CASSLGGYPTDTQYF
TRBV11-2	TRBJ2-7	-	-	TGTGCCAGCAGCTTAACCTACTGGGGGTACGAGCAGTACTTC	CASSLTYWGYEQYF
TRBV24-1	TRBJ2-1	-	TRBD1	TGTGCCACCAGTGACAGCAGCAGGACAGGGGGCCCCTACAATGAGCAGTTCTTC	CATSDSSRTGGPYNEQFF
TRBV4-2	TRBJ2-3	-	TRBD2	TGTGCCAGCAGCCAAGCCCCGGGAGGGGACACAGATACGCAGTATTTT	CASSQAPGGDTDTQYF
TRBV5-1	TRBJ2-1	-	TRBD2	TGCGCCAGCAGGAGAATAGCGGGAGGGCCGTCGAGGTCCTACAATGAGCAGTTCTTC	CASRRIAGGPSRSYNEQFF
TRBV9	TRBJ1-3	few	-	TGTGCCAGCAGCGTACTCGCGGGGTCTGGAAACACCATATATTTT	CASSVLAGSGNTIYF
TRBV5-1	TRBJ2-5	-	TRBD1	TGCGCCAGCAGCGTAACAGGGGTCCAAGAGACCCAGTACTTC	CASSVTGVQETQYF
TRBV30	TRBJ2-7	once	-	TGTGCCTGGCTATTTTTCACGGGGGCGACCTACGAGCAGTACTTC	CAWLFFTGATYEQYF
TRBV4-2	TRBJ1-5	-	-	TGTGCCAGCAGCCAAGTTGAAGGGGGTAGCAATCAGCCCCAGCATTTT	CASSQVEGGSNQPQHF
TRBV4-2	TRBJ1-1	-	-	TGTGCCAGCAGCCAAGGATGGGGGGCGGAGAACACTGAAGCTTTCTTT	CASSQGWGAENTEAFF
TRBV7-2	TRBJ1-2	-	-	TGTGCCAGCAGCTCCAGTCCGGGACGTACTAACTATGGCTACACCTTC	CASSSSPGRTNYGYTF
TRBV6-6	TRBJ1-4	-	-	TGTGCCAGCAGCCTCCTAGAAAGTGAAAAACTGTTTTTT	CASSLLESEKLFF
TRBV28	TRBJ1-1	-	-	TGTGCCTCCCTCGGGGGGAACACTGAAGCTTTCTTT	CASLGGNTEAFF
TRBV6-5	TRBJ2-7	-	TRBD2	TGTGCCAGCAGTATGGGACTAGCCTACGAGCAGTACTTC	CASSMGLAYEQYF
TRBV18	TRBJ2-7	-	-	TGTGCCAGCTCAGGTCTGGGGAGGACCTACGAGCAGTACTTC	CASSGLGRTYEQYF
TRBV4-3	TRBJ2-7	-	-	TGCGCCAGCAGCCTTCCGAGGGAGCTAGGCTACGAGCAGTACTTC	CASSLPRELGYEQYF
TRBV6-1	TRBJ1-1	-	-	TGTGCCAGCAGTGATGGTTCGAACACTGAAGCTTTCTTT	CASSDGSNTEAFF
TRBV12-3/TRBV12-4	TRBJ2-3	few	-	TGTGCCAGCAGTTTATGGGGGGCAGATACGCAGTATTTT	CASSLWGADTQYF
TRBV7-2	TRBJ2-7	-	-	TGTGCCAGCAGCTTAGTCGGGCTGAGCTCCTACGAGCAGTACTTC	CASSLVGLSSYEQYF
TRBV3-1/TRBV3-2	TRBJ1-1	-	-	TGTGCCAGCAGGCCCTGGGGGGAATGGAACACTGAAGCTTTCTTT	CASRPWGEWNTEAFF
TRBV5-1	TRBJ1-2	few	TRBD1	TGCGCCAGCTACGCAGGGGGGGCGGACTATGGCTACACCTTC	CASYAGGADYGYTF
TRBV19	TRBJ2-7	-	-	TGTGCCAGTACCCCCCCGGGCGCCTACGAGCAGTACTTC	CASTPPGAYEQYF
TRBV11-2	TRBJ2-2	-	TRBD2	TGTGCCAGCAGCTTAGCCGGGGGGGTAACAAACACCGGGGAGCTGTTTTTT	CASSLAGGVTNTGELFF